The 23 T cell receptor beta chains listed next were all sequenced from one sample in a study of Ad26.COV2.S vaccination and SARS-CoV-2 variants. TCRdb's table, derived via immunoSEQ multiplex PCR, lists solely in-frame clones and lacks some. The repertoire holds 380,000 or so clones, around 82% seen once, with more than 7% in the top ten. The treatment here: roughly 18 received Ad26.COV2.S at low or high dose, single or two shots; 5 received placebo; per-sample allocation not given. Samples were taken on day 63 after the first vaccine or placebo injection. The specimen was peripheral blood, collected in a trial of Ad26.COV2.S vaccine versus placebo. The receptors here all came from a person between 18 and 65 years old who received the Ad26.COV2.S COVID-19 vaccine or a placebo.

This clone has just a few counts. The chain links TRBV5-1 to TRBJ1-6; perhaps TRBD1 as D (5 bases). The CDR3 sequence is 14 residues long. CDR1 is SGHRS, CDR2 YFSETQ, per germline. V gave up 0 bases and J gave up 6 bases, with 7 bases separating them. In DNA form, the CDR3 reads TGCGCCAGCAGCTTGGGACAGCTTAATTCACCCCTCCACTTT. This codes for CASSLGQLNSPLHF.

This chain uses TRBV2 with TRBJ1-4; TRBD1 matches at 7 bases. CDR3 length: 14 residues. After removal of 10 bases from V and 8 bases from J, the junction contained 13 bases not matched to a gene. CDR1 SNHLY and CDR2 FYNNEI come from the germline V gene. CDR3 sequence reads: CANKGRGQGEKLFF. The CDR3 DNA is TGTGCCAACAAAGGAAGGGGGCAAGGGGAAAAACTGTTTTTT. Looking up the rest from reference TRBV2 and TRBJ1-4 gives the full variable domain: EPEVTQTPSHQVTQMGQEVILRCVPISNHLYFYWYRQILGQKVEFLVSFYNNEISEKSEIFDDQFSVERPDGSNFTLKIRSTKLEDSAMYFCANKGRGQGEKLFFGSGTQLSVL.

The chain joins TRBV29-1 to TRBJ1-3; 9 bases are shared with TRBD1. The CDR3 spans 15 residues. CDR1 is SQVTM, CDR2 ANQGSEA, per germline. With 8 bases clipped from V and 4 bases from J, the junction kept 12 bases outside the gene matches. Here the CDR3 reads CSFSPGTGMGNTIYF. As DNA, the CDR3 is TGCAGCTTCTCTCCCGGGACAGGGATGGGAAACACCATATATTTT.

The chain combines TRBV11-2 with TRBJ1-5; D is uncertain. The germline gives CDR1 SGHAT, CDR2 FQNNGV. Trimming pared 1 base from V and 2 bases from J, leaving 9 bases between. The CDR3 consists of 15 residues. The CDR3, as DNA: TGTGCCAGCAGCTTAGGAGGATTAGGCAATCAGCCCCAGCATTTT. Protein product: CASSLGGLGNQPQHF.

The genes are TRBV30 and TRBJ2-3; D remains ambiguous. The CDR3 sequence is 12 residues long. The germline V gene encodes CDR1 GTSNPN and CDR2 SVGIG (reference sequence). V was cut by 0 bases and J by 4 bases, with 5 bases left in between. CDR3 residues: CAWSVRADTQYF. The CDR3 nucleotides read TGTGCCTGGAGTGTACGGGCAGATACGCAGTATTTT.

The chain carries TRBV7-9 and TRBJ1-3, with D possibly matching TRBD1 (5 bases). CDR3 length: 11 amino acids. V was shortened by 5 bases and J by 9 bases, with 8 bases between the two germline ends. Germline CDR1 and CDR2: SEHNR and FQNEAQ (reference sequence). This chain's CDR3 is CASSMGGTIYF. In nucleotides, the CDR3 is TGTGCCAGCAGCATGGGGGGCACCATATATTTT.

In the case of this clone: Distinct nucleotide sequences in the sample also encode this CDR3. The chain links TRBV5-1 to TRBJ2-3; the D gene is possibly TRBD2 (6 bases). The V end lost 0 bases, the J end lost 3 bases, and 11 bases lay between the germline ends. CDR1 is SGHRS and CDR2 is YFSETQ in the germline V gene. CDR3 size: 15 residues. The CDR3 sequence is CASSLVGGWTDTQYF. The CDR3 DNA follows: TGCGCCAGCAGCTTGGTGGGGGGATGGACAGATACGCAGTATTTT.

The V and J genes are TRBV7-9 and TRBJ1-1, with D maybe TRBD1 (5 bases). The CDR3 is 15 residues long. Trimming removed 2 bases at V and 2 bases at J, with 12 bases between. Germline V gives CDR1 SEHNR, CDR2 FQNEAQ (reference sequence). CDR3: CASSLRGQGNTEAFF. CDR3 sequence (DNA): TGTGCCAGCAGCTTACGAGGGCAGGGCAACACTGAAGCTTTCTTT.

In its sample, this clone was seen a few times. The chain is built from TRBV4-2 and TRBJ1-3; D gene uncertain. V lost 4 bases to trimming and J lost 0 bases, with 10 bases between them. This CDR3 has 15 amino acids. Germline CDR1 is LGHNA and CDR2 is YNFKEQ. The CDR3 DNA reads as TGTGCCAGCAGCCTTGGACCGTCCTCTGGAAACACCATATATTTT. Translation gives CASSLGPSSGNTIYF.

CDR3 DNA sequence: TGTGCCAGCAGTTACCAGGGGGCATGGCAGCCCCAGCATTTT. Translated: CASSYQGAWQPQHF. The chain links TRBV6-2 or TRBV6-3 to TRBJ1-5; 8 bases align to TRBD1. The CDR3 length is 14 residues. The ends lost 2 bases at V and 7 bases at J; junction bases unmatched: 4. Germline V gene sequence: CDR1 MNHEY, CDR2 SVGEGT.

This chain connects TRBV7-9 to TRBJ1-1; no clear D. The CDR3 runs to 12 residues. With 5 bases removed from V and 8 bases from J, the gap between germline ends came to 12 bases. Per the germline V gene, CDR1 is SEHNR and CDR2 is FQNEAQ (reference sequence). The CDR3 loop is CASSQPGEEAFF. CDR3 DNA sequence: TGTGCCAGCAGCCAACCGGGTGAGGAAGCTTTCTTT.

The chain carries TRBV23-1 and TRBJ1-4; D is undetermined. TRBV23-1 is an open reading frame, and its role is uncertain. The germline V and J ends were trimmed by 3 bases and 0 bases, with 8 bases remaining between them. The CDR3 loop spans 15 amino acids. As DNA, the CDR3 is TGCGCCAGCAGTCAGGAGCGCCCAACTAATGAAAAACTGTTTTTT. Its protein product is CASSQERPTNEKLFF.

This rearrangement joins TRBV27 to TRBJ2-4; possibly TRBD1 for D (6 bases). In germline, CDR1 is MNHEY, CDR2 SMNVEV (reference sequence). The CDR3 extends over 12 amino acids. The V end lost 6 bases, the J end lost 9 bases, and 12 bases lay between the germline ends. The CDR3 reads CASRQGLGIQYF. CDR3 bases: TGTGCCAGCAGACAGGGCCTTGGCATTCAGTACTTC.

This clone was found a few times. The chain links TRBV2 to TRBJ1-2; TRBD1 might be the D (6 bases). The CDR3 is 13 residues long. Germline V CDR1 and CDR2: SNHLY, FYNNEI. Deletions cut 6 bases from V and 3 bases from J, with 11 bases between. The CDR3 is CASSNREYYGYTF. The CDR3 DNA follows: TGTGCCAGCAGCAACAGGGAATACTATGGCTACACCTTC.

The chain recombines TRBV5-1 with TRBJ1-4; 8 bases map to TRBD1. The length of the CDR3 is 16 residues. Germline CDR1 is SGHRS and CDR2 is YFSETQ. With V trimmed by 0 bases and J by 8 bases, 9 bases remained unmatched. Here the CDR3 reads CASSLAPGGAGEKLFF. CDR3 in DNA: TGCGCCAGCAGCTTGGCTCCAGGGGGCGCAGGGGAAAAACTGTTTTTT. Full variable domain (outside the CDR3, taken from reference TRBV5-1 and TRBJ1-4): KAGVTQTPRYLIKTRGQQVTLSCSPISGHRSVSWYQQTPGQGLQFLFEYFSETQRNKGNFPGRFSGRQFSNSRSEMNVSTLELGDSALYLCASSLAPGGAGEKLFFGSGTQLSVL.

The CDR3 DNA is TGTGCCAGCAGTCGTTGGGCCGGGACTCGCAATGAAAAACTGTTTTTT. Its translation is CASSRWAGTRNEKLFF. The chain is built from TRBV6-2 or TRBV6-3 and TRBJ1-4, with TRBD1 as a possible D gene (5 bases). CDR1 is MNHEY, CDR2 SVGEGT, per germline. There are 16 residues in the CDR3. Trimming cost V 5 bases and J 5 bases, with 18 bases left between them.

The chain is built from TRBV15 and TRBJ2-7, with a weak D call TRBD1 (6 bases). In germline, CDR1 is LNHNV, CDR2 YYDKDF (reference sequence). The CDR3 contains 15 residues. The V end lost 5 bases, the J end lost 4 bases, and 18 bases lay between the germline ends. CDR3 sequence reads: CATSGGRGNEYEQYF. CDR3 in DNA: TGTGCCACCAGCGGGGGCCGGGGTAATGAGTACGAGCAGTACTTC.

V and J are TRBV6-5 and TRBJ1-3; no firm D call. V lost 2 bases and J lost 3, with 8 bases in between. The CDR3 consists of 14 residues. The germline V gene has CDR1 MNHEY and CDR2 SVGAGI. The chain's CDR3 is CASSYRPDGNTIYF. The CDR3 DNA is TGTGCCAGCAGTTACCGGCCAGATGGAAACACCATATATTTT.

The chain combines TRBV6-2 or TRBV6-3 with TRBJ1-6; D is perhaps TRBD1 (6 bases). Germline loops: CDR1 MNHEY, CDR2 SVGEGT. Trimming removed 0 bases from V and 3 bases from J, with 15 bases in between. This CDR3 has 18 amino acids. The CDR3 DNA reads as TGTGCCAGCAGTTACTCTCCAGGGAGGGGGATCTATAATTCACCCCTCCACTTT. This sequence encodes CASSYSPGRGIYNSPLHF.

This clone was recorded a few times. V usage is TRBV6-5 and J usage is TRBJ1-5; D remains ambiguous. The CDR3 sequence is 12 residues long. Germline assignment: CDR1 MNHEY and CDR2 SVGAGI. Trimming removed 8 bases at V and 4 bases at J, with 9 bases between. Here the CDR3 DNA reads TGTGCCAGCGGCCTCGATAATCAGCCCCAGCATTTT. Protein sequence: CASGLDNQPQHF.

CDR3 in DNA: TGTGCCAGTAGTCTTGCCAAGGGCGCCTATGGCTACACCTTC. It yields the protein CASSLAKGAYGYTF. V is TRBV19 and J is TRBJ1-2; no firm D call. CDR3 length: 14 amino acids. V shed 5 bases and J shed 4 bases, with 14 bases lying between them. The germline V gene encodes CDR1 LNHDA and CDR2 SQIVND (reference sequence).

This clone was seen once. The chain links TRBV10-1 to TRBJ2-2; D not resolved. The germline V and J ends were trimmed by 8 bases and 2 bases, with 6 bases remaining between them. Germline values: CDR1 WNHNN, CDR2 SYGVQD (reference sequence). CDR3 size: 12 residues. CDR3 amino acids: CASGRNTGELFF. The CDR3 bases are TGCGCCAGCGGCCGCAACACCGGGGAGCTGTTTTTT.

The V gene is TRBV2, the J gene TRBJ1-4; 7 positions match TRBD1. Germline-derived CDR1 and CDR2 are SNHLY and FYNNEI. The trim removed 9 bases at V and 7 bases at J, leaving 11 bases unmatched. This CDR3 is 14 amino acids long. For the CDR3, the DNA is TGTGCCAGTGACAGGGACGGGGGTGGTGAAAAACTGTTTTTT. This encodes CASDRDGGGEKLFF.